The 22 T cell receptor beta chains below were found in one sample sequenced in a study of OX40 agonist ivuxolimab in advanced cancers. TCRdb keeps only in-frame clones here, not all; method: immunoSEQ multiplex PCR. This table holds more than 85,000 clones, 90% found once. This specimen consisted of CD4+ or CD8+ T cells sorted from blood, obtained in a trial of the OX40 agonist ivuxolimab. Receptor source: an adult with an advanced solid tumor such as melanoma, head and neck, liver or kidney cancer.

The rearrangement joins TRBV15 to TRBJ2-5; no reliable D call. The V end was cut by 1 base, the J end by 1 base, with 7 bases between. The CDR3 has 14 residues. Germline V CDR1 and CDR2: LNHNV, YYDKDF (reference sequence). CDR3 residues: CATSRGGSQETQYF. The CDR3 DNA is TGTGCCACCAGCAGAGGGGGTAGCCAAGAGACCCAGTACTTC.

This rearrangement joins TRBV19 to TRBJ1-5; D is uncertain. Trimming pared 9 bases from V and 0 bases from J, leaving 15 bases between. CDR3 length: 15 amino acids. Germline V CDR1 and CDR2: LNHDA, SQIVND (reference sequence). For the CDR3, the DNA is TGTGCCAGCGACCCCCGGGGATATAGCAATCAGCCCCAGCATTTT. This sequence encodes CASDPRGYSNQPQHF.

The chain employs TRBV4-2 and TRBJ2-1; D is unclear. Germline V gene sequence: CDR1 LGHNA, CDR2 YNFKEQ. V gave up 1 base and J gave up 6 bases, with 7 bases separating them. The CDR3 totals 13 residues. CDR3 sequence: CASSQGQLNEQFF. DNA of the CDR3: TGTGCCAGCAGCCAAGGGCAGCTCAATGAGCAGTTCTTC.

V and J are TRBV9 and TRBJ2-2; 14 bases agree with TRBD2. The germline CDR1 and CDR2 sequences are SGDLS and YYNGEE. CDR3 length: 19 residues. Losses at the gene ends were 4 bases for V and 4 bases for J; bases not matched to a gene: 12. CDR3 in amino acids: CASSPLGTSGSVGTGELFF. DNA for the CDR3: TGTGCCAGCAGCCCACTAGGGACTAGCGGGAGTGTTGGCACCGGGGAGCTGTTTTTT. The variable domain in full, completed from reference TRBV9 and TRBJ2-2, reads DSGVTQTPKHLITATGQRVTLRCSPRSGDLSVYWYQQSLDQGLQFLIQYYNGEERAKGNILERFSAQQFPDLHSELNLSSLELGDSALYFCASSPLGTSGSVGTGELFFGEGSRLTVL.

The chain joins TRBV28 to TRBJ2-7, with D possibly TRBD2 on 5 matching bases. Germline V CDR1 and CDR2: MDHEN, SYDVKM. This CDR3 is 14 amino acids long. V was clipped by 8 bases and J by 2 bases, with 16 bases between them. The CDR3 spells CASWETVPPYEQYF. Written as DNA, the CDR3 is TGTGCCAGCTGGGAGACCGTACCCCCCTACGAGCAGTACTTC.

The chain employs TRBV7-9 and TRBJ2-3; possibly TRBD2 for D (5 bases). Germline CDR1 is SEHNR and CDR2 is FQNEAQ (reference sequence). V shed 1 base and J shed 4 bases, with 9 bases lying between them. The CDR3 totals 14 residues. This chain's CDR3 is CASSLVVGADTQYF. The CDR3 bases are TGTGCCAGCAGCTTAGTCGTGGGAGCAGATACGCAGTATTTT.

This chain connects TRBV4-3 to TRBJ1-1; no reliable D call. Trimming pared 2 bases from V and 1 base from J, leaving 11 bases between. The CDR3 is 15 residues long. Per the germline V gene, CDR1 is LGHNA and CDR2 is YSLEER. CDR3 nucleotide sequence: TGCGCCAGCAGCCAAAGAAGTGGCAAGAACACTGAAGCTTTCTTT. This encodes CASSQRSGKNTEAFF.

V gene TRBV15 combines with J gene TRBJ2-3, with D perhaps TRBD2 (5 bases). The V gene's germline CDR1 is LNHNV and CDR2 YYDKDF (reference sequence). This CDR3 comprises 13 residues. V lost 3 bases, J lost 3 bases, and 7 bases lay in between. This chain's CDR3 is CATSRRVTDTQYF. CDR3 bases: TGTGCCACCAGCAGGCGGGTAACAGATACGCAGTATTTT.

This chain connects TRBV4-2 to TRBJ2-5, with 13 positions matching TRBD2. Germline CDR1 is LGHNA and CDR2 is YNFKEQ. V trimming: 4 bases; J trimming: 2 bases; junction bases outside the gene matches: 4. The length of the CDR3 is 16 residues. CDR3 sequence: CASSPGTSGAQETQYF. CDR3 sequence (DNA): TGTGCCAGCAGCCCGGGGACTAGCGGGGCTCAAGAGACCCAGTACTTC.

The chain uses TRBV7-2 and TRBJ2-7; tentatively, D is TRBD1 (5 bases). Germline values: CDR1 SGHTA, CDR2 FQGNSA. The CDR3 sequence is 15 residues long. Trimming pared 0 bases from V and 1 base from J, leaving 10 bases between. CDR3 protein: CASSLAQGESYEQYF. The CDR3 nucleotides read TGTGCCAGCAGCTTAGCGCAAGGGGAATCCTACGAGCAGTACTTC.

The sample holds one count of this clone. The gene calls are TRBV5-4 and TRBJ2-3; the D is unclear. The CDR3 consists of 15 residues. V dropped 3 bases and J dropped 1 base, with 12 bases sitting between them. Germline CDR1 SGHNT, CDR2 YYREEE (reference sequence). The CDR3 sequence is CASSSRQDRTDTQYF. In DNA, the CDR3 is TGTGCCAGCAGCTCAAGACAAGACCGCACAGATACGCAGTATTTT.

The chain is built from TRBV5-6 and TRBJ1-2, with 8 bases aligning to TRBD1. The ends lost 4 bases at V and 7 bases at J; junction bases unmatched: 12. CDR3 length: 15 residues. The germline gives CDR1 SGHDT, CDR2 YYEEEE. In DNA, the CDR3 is TGTGCCAGCAGCACTCGGACAGGGCGGTGGGTTGGCTACACCTTC. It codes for CASSTRTGRWVGYTF.

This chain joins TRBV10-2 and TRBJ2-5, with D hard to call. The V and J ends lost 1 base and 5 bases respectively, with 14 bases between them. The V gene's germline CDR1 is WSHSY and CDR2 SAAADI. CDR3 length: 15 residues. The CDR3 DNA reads TGCGCCAGCAGTGAGTTGGACCTGATGAGGGAGACCCAGTACTTC. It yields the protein CASSELDLMRETQYF.

The CDR3 here is CASSLGDTYTEAFF. Here the CDR3 DNA reads TGTGCCAGCAGCTTAGGTGACACGTACACTGAAGCTTTCTTT. The V and J genes are TRBV5-6 and TRBJ1-1, with no clear D. Germline V gene sequence: CDR1 SGHDT, CDR2 YYEEEE. This CDR3 is 14 amino acids long. Trimming left V 2 bases short and J 3 bases short, with 11 bases between.

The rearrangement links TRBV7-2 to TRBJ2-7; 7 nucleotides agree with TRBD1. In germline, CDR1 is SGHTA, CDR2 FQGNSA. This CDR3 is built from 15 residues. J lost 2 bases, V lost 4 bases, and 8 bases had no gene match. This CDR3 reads CASSYTPGTAYEQYF. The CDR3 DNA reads TGTGCCAGCAGCTACACCCCCGGGACAGCCTACGAGCAGTACTTC.

The CDR3 here is CASSDLRLAIDNEQFF. CDR3 coding DNA: TGCGCCAGCAGTGATTTGCGGCTAGCGATTGACAATGAGCAGTTCTTC. The rearrangement links TRBV10-2 to TRBJ2-1; D might be TRBD2 (6 bases). Germline CDR1 is WSHSY and CDR2 is SAAADI. Trimming took 3 bases from V and 5 from J, leaving 17 bases between them. The CDR3 is 16 amino acids.

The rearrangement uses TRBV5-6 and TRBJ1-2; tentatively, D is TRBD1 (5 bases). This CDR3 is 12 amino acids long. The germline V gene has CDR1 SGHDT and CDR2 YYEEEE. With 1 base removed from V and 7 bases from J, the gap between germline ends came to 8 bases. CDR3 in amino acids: CASSLRGTGYTF. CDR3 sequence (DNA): TGTGCCAGCAGCTTGAGAGGGACTGGCTACACCTTC.

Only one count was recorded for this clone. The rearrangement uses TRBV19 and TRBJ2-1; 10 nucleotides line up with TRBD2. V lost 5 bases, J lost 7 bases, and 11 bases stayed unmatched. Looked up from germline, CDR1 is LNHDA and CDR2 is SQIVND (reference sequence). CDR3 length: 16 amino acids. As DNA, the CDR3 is TGTGCCAGTAGTTCACTAGCGGGACCCGCGGGGAATGAGCAGTTCTTC. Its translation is CASSSLAGPAGNEQFF.

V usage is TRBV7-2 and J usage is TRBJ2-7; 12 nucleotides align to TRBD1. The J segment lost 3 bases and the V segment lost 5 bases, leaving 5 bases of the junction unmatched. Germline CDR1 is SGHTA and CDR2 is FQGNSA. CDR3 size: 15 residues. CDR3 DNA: TGTGCCAGCAGCGAGGGACAGGGGGCCTTCTACGAGCAGTACTTC. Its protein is CASSEGQGAFYEQYF.

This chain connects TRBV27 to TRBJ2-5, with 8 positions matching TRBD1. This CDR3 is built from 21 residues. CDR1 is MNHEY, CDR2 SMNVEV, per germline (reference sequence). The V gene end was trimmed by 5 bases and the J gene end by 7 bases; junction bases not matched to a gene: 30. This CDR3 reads CASSTGTTGGISPIIAGTQYF. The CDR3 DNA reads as TGTGCCAGCAGTACCGGAACAACAGGGGGTATTAGCCCGATTATTGCGGGGACCCAGTACTTC.

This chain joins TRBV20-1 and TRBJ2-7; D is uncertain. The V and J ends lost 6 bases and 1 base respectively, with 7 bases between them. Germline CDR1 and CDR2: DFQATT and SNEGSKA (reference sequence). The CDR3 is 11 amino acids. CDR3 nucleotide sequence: TGCAGTGCACCGAGGTCCTACGAGCAGTACTTC. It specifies CSAPRSYEQYF.

This CDR3 is CASSLVGGYEQYF. CDR3 nucleotide sequence: TGTGCCAGCAGTTTGGTAGGGGGCTACGAGCAGTACTTC. The chain recombines TRBV27 with TRBJ2-7; maybe TRBD1 (6 bases). The CDR3 runs 13 residues. CDR1 and CDR2 (germline): MNHEY, SMNVEV (reference sequence). V lost 3 bases, J lost 3 bases, and 9 bases lay in between.